A single TCR beta chain is shown here with its context. Its antigen is undetermined. The data derive from a study of cytomegalovirus exposure and HLA in healthy donors. Study outcomes and limitations: Rarity marked most TCR sequences, yet some public TCRs occurred in many donors.

The donors were in the 120-subject validation cohort, distinct from the 666-subject first cohort. TCRdb's copy holds only in-frame clones and misses some; the assay was immunoSEQ multiplex PCR. The sample shows approximately 160,000 clones, 89% of them seen only once. The CDR3 runs to 14 residues. V gave up 5 bases and J gave up 1 base; unmatched junction bases: 2. Germline V gene data show CDR1 as SGHRS and CDR2 as YFSETQ. The sequenced sample was PBMCs. The sequence derives from a woman aged 18-29 years in good health and CMV-seropositive. The chain recombines TRBV5-1 with TRBJ2-1; TRBD1 aligns across 8 bases. In nucleotides, the CDR3 is TGCGCCAGCAGTGACAGGGGATCCTACAATGAGCAGTTCTTC. This translates into CASSDRGSYNEQFF.